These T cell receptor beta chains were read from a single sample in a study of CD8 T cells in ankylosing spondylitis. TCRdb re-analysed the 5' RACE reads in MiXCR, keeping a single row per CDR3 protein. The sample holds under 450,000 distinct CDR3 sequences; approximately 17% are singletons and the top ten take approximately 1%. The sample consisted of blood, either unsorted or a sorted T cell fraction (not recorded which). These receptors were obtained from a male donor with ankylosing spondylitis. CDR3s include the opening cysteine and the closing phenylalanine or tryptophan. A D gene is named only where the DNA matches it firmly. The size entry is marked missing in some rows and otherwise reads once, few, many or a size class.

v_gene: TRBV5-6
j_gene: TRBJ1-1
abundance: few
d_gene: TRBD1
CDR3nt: TGTGCCAGCAGCTCAGGGACAGGAAGGTTCACTGAAGCTTTCTTT
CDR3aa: CASSSGTGRFTEAFF

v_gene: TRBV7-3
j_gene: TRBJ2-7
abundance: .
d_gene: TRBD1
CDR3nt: TGTGCCAGCAGCTCCCAGACAGGGGTCGAGCAGTACTTC
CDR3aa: CASSSQTGVEQYF

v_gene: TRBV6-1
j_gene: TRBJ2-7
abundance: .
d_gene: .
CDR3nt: TGTGCCAGCAGTCATAGGACAGACCGCTACGAGCAGTACTTC
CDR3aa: CASSHRTDRYEQYF

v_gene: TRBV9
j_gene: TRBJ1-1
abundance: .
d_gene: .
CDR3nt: TGTGCCAGCAGCATAGGGACGGGGAACTCTGAAGCTTTCTTT
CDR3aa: CASSIGTGNSEAFF

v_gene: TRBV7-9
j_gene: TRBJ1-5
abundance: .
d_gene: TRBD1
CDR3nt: TGTGCCAGCAGCTTGGCGACAGGGTTTAGCAATCAGCCCCAGCATTTT
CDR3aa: CASSLATGFSNQPQHF

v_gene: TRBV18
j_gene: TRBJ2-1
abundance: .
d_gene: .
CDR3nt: TGTGCCAGCTCACCCCAGGAGAGCTCCTACAATGAGCAGTTCTTC
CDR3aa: CASSPQESSYNEQFF

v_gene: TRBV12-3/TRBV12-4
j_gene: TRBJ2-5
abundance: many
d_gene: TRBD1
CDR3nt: TGTGCCAGCACCGTAGCCACAGGGGGCGCGGAGACCCAGTACTTC
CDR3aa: CASTVATGGAETQYF

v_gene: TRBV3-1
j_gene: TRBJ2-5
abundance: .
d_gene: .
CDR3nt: TGTGCCAGCAGCCAGCCCATGGGGTACCAAGGAGCCCAGTACTTC
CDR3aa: CASSQPMGYQGAQYF

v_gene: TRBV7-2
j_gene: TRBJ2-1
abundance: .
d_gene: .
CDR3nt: TGTGCCAGCAGCCCCAATGGGGGCTCCTACAATGAGCAGTTCTTC
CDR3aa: CASSPNGGSYNEQFF

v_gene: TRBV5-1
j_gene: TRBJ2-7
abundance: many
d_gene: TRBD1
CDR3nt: TGCGCCAGCAGCTTCCAGGACAGGGGGAATTACGAGCAGTACTTC
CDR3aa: CASSFQDRGNYEQYF

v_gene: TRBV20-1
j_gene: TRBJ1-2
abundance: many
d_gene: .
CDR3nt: TGCAGTGCTTCTTCGACGGCTAACTATGGCTACACCTTC
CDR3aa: CSASSTANYGYTF

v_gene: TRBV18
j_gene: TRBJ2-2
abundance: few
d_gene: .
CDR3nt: TGTGCCAGCTCACCAAGGGGGGAGAACACCGGGGAGCTGTTTTTT
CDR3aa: CASSPRGENTGELFF

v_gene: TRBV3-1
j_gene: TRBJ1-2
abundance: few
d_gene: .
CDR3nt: TGTGCCAGCAGCCAAGATACGGTAGGGAGCGGCTACACCTTC
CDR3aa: CASSQDTVGSGYTF

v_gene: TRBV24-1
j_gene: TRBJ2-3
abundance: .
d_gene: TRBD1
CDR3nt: TGTGCCACCAGTGATCCCCGGACAGGGATAGCAGATACGCAGTATTTT
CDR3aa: CATSDPRTGIADTQYF

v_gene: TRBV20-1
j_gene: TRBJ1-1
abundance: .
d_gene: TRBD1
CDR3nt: TGCAGTGCTAGGAGGGACAGAACGAACACTGAAGCTTTCTTT
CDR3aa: CSARRDRTNTEAFF

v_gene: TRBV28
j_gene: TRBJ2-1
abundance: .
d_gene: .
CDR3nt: TGTGCCAGCAGTCTGGGGATCCCCTACAATGAGCAGTTCTTC
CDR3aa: CASSLGIPYNEQFF

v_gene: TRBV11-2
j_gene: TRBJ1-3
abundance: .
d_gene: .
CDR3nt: TGTGCCAGCAGCTTAGTGGGGTCTGCTGGAAACACCATATATTTT
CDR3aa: CASSLVGSAGNTIYF

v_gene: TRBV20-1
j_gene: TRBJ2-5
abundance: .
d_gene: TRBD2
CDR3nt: TGCAGTGCTCCCTTAGCGGGTTCCCAAGAGACCCAGTACTTC
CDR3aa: CSAPLAGSQETQYF

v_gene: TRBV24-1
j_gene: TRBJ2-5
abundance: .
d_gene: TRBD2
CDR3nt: TGTGCCACCAGTGATCAACTAGCGGGAGTTGGGACCCAGTACTTC
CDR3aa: CATSDQLAGVGTQYF

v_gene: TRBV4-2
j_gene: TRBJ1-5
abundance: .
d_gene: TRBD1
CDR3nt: TGTGCCAGCAGCCATGAGGGGGCGGATCAGCCCCAGCATTTT
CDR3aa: CASSHEGADQPQHF

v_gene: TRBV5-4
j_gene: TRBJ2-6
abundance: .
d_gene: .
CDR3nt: TGTGCCAGCAGCTTGAACGGGGCGGGGACGGGGGCCAACGTCCTGACTTTC
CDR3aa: CASSLNGAGTGANVLTF

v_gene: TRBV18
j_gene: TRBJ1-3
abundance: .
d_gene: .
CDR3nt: TGTGCCAGCTCACCGAAAGACAGCTCCTCTGGAAACACCATATATTTT
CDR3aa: CASSPKDSSSGNTIYF

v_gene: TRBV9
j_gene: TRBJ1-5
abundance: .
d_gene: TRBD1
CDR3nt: TGTGCCAGCAATCTAACCGGGACAGCAAGCCGAGATAGCAATCAGCCCCAGCATTTT
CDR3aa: CASNLTGTASRDSNQPQHF

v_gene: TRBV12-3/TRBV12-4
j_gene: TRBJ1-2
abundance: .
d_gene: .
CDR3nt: TGTGCCAGCAGTTTTGCCGGGGGCTACACCTTC
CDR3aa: CASSFAGGYTF

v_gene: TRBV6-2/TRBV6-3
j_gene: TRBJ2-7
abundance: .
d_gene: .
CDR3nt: TGTGCCAGCAGTACCAAGTACTCACTATCCTACGAGCAGTACTTC
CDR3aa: CASSTKYSLSYEQYF

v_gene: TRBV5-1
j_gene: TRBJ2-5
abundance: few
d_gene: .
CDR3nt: TGCGCCAGCAGCTTGGGAGACGCCCAAGAGACCCAGTACTTC
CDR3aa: CASSLGDAQETQYF

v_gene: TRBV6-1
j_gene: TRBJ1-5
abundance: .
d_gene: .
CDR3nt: TGTGCCAGCAGTGATGGGGGATCCGGCAATCAGCCCCAGCATTTT
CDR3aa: CASSDGGSGNQPQHF

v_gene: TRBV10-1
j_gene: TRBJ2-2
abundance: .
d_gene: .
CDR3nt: TGCGCCAGCTCCCAAGGGGGAACCGGGGAGCTGTTTTTT
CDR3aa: CASSQGGTGELFF

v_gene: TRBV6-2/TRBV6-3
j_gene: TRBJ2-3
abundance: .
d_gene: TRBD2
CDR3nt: TGTGCCAGCACTTTAGCGGGACGCACAGATACGCAGTATTTT
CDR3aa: CASTLAGRTDTQYF

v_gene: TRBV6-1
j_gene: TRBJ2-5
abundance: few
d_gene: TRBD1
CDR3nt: TGTGCCAGCAGTGAATGGGGGACAGCGGAGACCCAGTACTTC
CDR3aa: CASSEWGTAETQYF

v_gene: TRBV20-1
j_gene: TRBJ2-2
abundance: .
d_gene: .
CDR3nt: TGCAGTGCTAGAGACCCGTTTGCGAACACCGGGGAGCTGTTTTTT
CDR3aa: CSARDPFANTGELFF